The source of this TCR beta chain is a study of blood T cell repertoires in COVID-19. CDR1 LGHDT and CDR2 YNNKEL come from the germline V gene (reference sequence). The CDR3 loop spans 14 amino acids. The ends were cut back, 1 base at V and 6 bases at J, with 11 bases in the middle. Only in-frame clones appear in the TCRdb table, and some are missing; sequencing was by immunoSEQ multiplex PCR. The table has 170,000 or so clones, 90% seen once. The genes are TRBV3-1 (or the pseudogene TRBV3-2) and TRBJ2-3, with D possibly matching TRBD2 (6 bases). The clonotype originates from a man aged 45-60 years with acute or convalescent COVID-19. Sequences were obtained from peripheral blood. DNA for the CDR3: TGTGCCAGCAGCCAAGGCGGAGGGAGGGATACGCAGTATTTT. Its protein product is CASSQGGGRDTQYF.